The TCR beta chain described here comes from a study of OX40 agonist ivuxolimab in advanced cancers. Regarding the research as a whole: Ivuxolimab, which targeted the costimulatory receptor OX40 (CD134), was an agonistic, fully human IgG2 monoclonal antibody. Intravenous ivuxolimab was administered to patients every 2 weeks at six dose levels: 0.01, 0.1, 0.3, 1.5, 3 and 10 mg/kg. Of the 50 to 55 patients in dose escalation, 19 had hepatocellular carcinoma, some 15 had melanoma, 9 had renal cell carcinoma and 9 had head and neck cancer. A male proportion of roughly 80% and a mean age of approximately 55 years, ranging from 23 to 79, were recorded for the dose-escalation cohort. Prior anti-PD-1, anti-PD-L1 or anti-CTLA-4 therapy was permitted, and checkpoint inhibitors had been received by more than 35% of dose-escalation patients. Partial responses occurred in three dose-escalation patients, of whom one had hepatocellular carcinoma and two had cutaneous melanoma. The purpose of peripheral TCRbeta sequencing was to test whether ivuxolimab changed TCR sequence diversity and led to clonal T-cell expansion. The paper describes the monotherapy dose-escalation part (N ≈ 50 patients) of the phase I trial of ivuxolimab.

The trial excluded patients who had a history of autoimmune disease or were on systemic immunosuppression. Peripheral blood for TCR sequencing was drawn from every dose cohort at baseline, at cycle 4 day 1 and at cycle 7 day 1. Samples were obtained from an open-label, multicenter, first-in-human phase I dose-escalation trial of ivuxolimab. Adults with locally advanced or metastatic melanoma, renal cell carcinoma, hepatocellular carcinoma or head and neck squamous cell carcinoma were enrolled in the trial. CD4+ and CD8+ T cells were sorted separately from peripheral blood before TCR sequencing. Paper-wide results and their limitations: In the 0.1-3.0 mg/kg groups, partial responders were among the patients with the lowest normalized peripheral clonal expansion, particularly in CD8+ T cells. After ivuxolimab, CD8+ T cells had more expanded clones than CD4+ T cells on average. The antigen specificity of the clonally expanded peripheral T cells was not determined. At doses of 0.1 to 3.0 mg/kg, clonal expansion of both CD4+ and CD8+ T cells in blood was seen between baseline and week 6. Low levels of normalized T-cell clonal expansion were also seen in some patients who did not respond.

Spanning cysteine to phenylalanine, the CDR3 consists of 16 amino acids. Just the 48-base CDR3 DNA is kept, in frame starting at base 1. From the germline V gene (reference sequence), CDR1 is WNHNN and CDR2 is SYGVQD. V is cut back by 0 bases and J by 3 bases, with 5 bases in the junction unmatched. To sequence the TCRbeta CDR3 region, genomic DNA was isolated from the sorted cells. TCRbeta CDR3 regions were sequenced using the immunoSEQ Assay. TCRdb mirrors the immuneACCESS table, restricted to in-frame sequences. Some clones are absent from its copies; in checked studies, under half trace to an unresolved V gene, and the reason for the others is unknown. This sample comprises 60,000 to 95,000 clones, 80% to 90% of them detected only once. Of the sample, 15% to 20% falls within the top ten clones. As to this clone: There is no known antigen for this receptor. Base qualities were left out, and no much larger clone turns up one base away.

The TCR sequence derives from an adult with an advanced solid tumor such as melanoma, head and neck, liver or kidney cancer. The source material was CD4+ or CD8+ T cells sorted from blood, sampled in a trial of the OX40 agonist ivuxolimab. The receptor chain draws on TRBV10-1 and TRBJ2-7; the central 10 bases match TRBD2. The sequence in DNA is TGCGCCAGCAGTGAGTCCAGGACTAGCGGAAACTACGAGCAGTACTTC. Its protein reads: CASSESRTSGNYEQYF.